This TCR beta chain stems from a study of identical twins. Each CDR3 protein is one row after TCRdb ran MiXCR on the 5' RACE reads. The top ten hold around 12% of the sample, which has 420,000 or so distinct CDR3 sequences, roughly 20% seen once. The CDR3 sequence is 15 residues long. Trimming took 4 bases from V and 5 from J, leaving 18 bases between them. The V gene's germline CDR1 is SEHNR and CDR2 FQNEAQ (reference sequence). A few counts support this clonotype. The genes are TRBV7-9 and TRBJ2-7; tentative D call: TRBD2 (5 bases). The specimen sequenced was naive T cells sorted from blood. This TCR derives from a man in his forties or fifties in good health. The DNA of the CDR3 is TGTGCCAGCAGCTCAGATCGGAGAAAGAGGGACGAGCAGTACTTC. This sequence encodes CASSSDRRKRDEQYF.